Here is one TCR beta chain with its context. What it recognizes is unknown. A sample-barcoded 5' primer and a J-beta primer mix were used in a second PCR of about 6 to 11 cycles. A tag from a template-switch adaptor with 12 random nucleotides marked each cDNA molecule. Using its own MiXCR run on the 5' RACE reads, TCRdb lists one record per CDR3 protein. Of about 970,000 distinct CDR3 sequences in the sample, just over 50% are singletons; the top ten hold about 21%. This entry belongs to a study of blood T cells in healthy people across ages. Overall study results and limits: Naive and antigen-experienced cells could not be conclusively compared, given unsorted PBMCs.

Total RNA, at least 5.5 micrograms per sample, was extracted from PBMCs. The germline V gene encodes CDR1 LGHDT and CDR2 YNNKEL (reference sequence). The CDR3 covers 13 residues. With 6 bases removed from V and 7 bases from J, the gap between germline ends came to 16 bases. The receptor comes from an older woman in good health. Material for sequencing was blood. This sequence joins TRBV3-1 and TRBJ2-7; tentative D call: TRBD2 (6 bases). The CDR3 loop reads CASRGTGLKEQYF. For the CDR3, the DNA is TGTGCCAGCAGGGGGACTGGACTGAAGGAGCAGTACTTC.